This TCR beta chain was retrieved from a study of early T cells in non-severe SARS-CoV-2 infection. General observations from the study: Private and CD4 specificities were missed by VDJdb matching, which favored anti-spike CD8 responses.

This clonotype showed up many times. Its specificity is unknown. Germline V gene lookup returns CDR1 SEHNR and CDR2 FQNEAQ (reference sequence). With 5 bases clipped from V and 5 bases from J, the junction kept 8 bases outside the gene matches. The CDR3 length is 15 residues. Researchers attached unique molecular identifiers to individual cDNA molecules. In TCRdb, the 5' RACE reads were re-called with MiXCR into one record per CDR3 protein. The sample has around 94,000 distinct CDR3 sequences, less than 15% seen once. The receptor comes from an adult who was a healthcare worker with PCR-confirmed SARS-CoV-2 infection or an uninfected control (not recorded which). The chain links TRBV7-9 to TRBJ2-5; 10 nucleotides agree with TRBD1. The sequenced sample was whole blood. CDR3 in amino acids: CASSEAGQGTETQYF. In nucleotides, the CDR3 is TGTGCCAGCAGCGAGGCGGGACAGGGGACGGAGACCCAGTACTTC.